This note documents a single T cell receptor beta chain sequence. The antigen is not known. This specimen belongs to a study of T cell responses to AZD1222 COVID-19 vaccine. For the study at large: Second doses that came at about 4 or about 12 weeks were put together. Study-wide points: It was only 6 or 7 AZD1222 recipients who were seropositive at baseline. The donor group comprised mostly white British people and more females; the analysis possibly underestimated clonal diversity.

Sequencing used immunoSEQ multiplex PCR; TCRdb keeps in-frame clones, though not all of them. The data show under 150,000 clones, with under 95% seen just once and 5.2% held by the top ten. This TCR was recovered from an adult in good health. The specimen comprised peripheral blood, sampled on day 0 of AZD1222 vaccination.

The CDR3, as DNA: TGTGCCAGCAGCGCTACAGGGCAAAATGGCTACACCTTC. Translation: CASSATGQNGYTF. The rearrangement uses TRBV6-2 or TRBV6-3 and TRBJ1-2; D is possibly TRBD1 (6 bases). With 6 bases removed from V and 6 bases from J, the gap between germline ends came to 14 bases. The CDR3 runs to 13 residues. Germline lookup yields CDR1 MNHEY and CDR2 SVGEGT.